These 3 T cell receptor beta chains were all obtained from the same sample, sequenced in a study of blood T cell repertoires in COVID-19. Some clones are missing from TCRdb's copy, which holds only in-frame ones; the method was immunoSEQ multiplex PCR. Of more than 200,000 clones in the sample, 88% were seen once. The sequenced sample was peripheral blood. The receptors here all came from a woman between 55 and 75 years old with acute or convalescent COVID-19.

This chain links TRBV5-1 with TRBJ2-1, with TRBD2 identical over 13 bases. Trimming took 4 bases from V and 7 from J; bases not matched to a gene: 5. Germline V gene sequence: CDR1 SGHRS, CDR2 YFSETQ. This CDR3 contains 15 residues. CDR3 protein: CASSELAGGSNEQFF. CDR3 sequence (DNA): TGCGCCAGCAGCGAACTAGCGGGGGGGTCTAATGAGCAGTTCTTC. Drawing the rest from reference TRBV5-1 and TRBJ2-1, the complete variable domain is KAGVTQTPRYLIKTRGQQVTLSCSPISGHRSVSWYQQTPGQGLQFLFEYFSETQRNKGNFPGRFSGRQFSNSRSEMNVSTLELGDSALYLCASSELAGGSNEQFFGPGTRLTVL.

The J gene is TRBJ2-7, the V gene TRBV6-5; D gene uncertain. The CDR3 has 11 amino acids. Trimming left V 3 bases short and J 8 bases short, with 8 bases between. Germline loops: CDR1 MNHEY, CDR2 SVGAGI. This CDR3 is CASSYGPQQYF. The CDR3 nucleotides are TGTGCCAGCAGTTATGGGCCGCAGCAGTACTTC.

The chain is built from TRBV9 and TRBJ1-6; D might be TRBD1 (5 bases). V lost 0 bases and J 7 bases, leaving 11 bases between the germline ends. The CDR3 consists of 15 residues. From germline, CDR1 is SGDLS and CDR2 YYNGEE. The CDR3 sequence: CASSVEGRQNSPLHF. The CDR3 coding sequence is TGTGCCAGCAGCGTAGAGGGTAGACAGAATTCACCCCTCCACTTT.